These 27 T cell receptor beta chains share one sample of origin, sequenced in a study of spatial heterogeneity in lung cancer. TCRdb re-derived calls from the 5' RACE reads in MiXCR, one entry per CDR3 protein. The profile shows about 45,000 distinct CDR3 sequences, roughly 13% of them singletons. The sample's time point: sample taken at primary tumor resection. The sample was PBMCs, taken at surgery. The receptors originated from a male donor with early-stage non-small cell lung cancer.

Many counts were recorded for this clonotype. The V gene is TRBV13, the J gene TRBJ1-1; D may be TRBD1 (5 bases). Germline CDR1 and CDR2: PRHDT and FYEKMQ (reference sequence). The V and J ends lost 5 bases and 4 bases respectively, with 14 bases between them. The CDR3 consists of 14 residues. The CDR3 DNA sequence: TGTGCCAGCAGCCCCCGATACGGGACCACTGAAGCTTTCTTT. This codes for CASSPRYGTTEAFF.

This clonotype was counted at least ten times. The genes are TRBV20-1 and TRBJ1-2; D gene uncertain. Germline V gene data show CDR1 as DFQATT and CDR2 as SNEGSKA (reference sequence). Trimming pared 3 bases from V and 8 bases from J, leaving 22 bases between. The CDR3 is 15 amino acids. For the CDR3, the DNA is TGCAGTGCTAGTGCCCCTTCAGAGGGAATATGGGGCTACACCTTC. It is translated as CSASAPSEGIWGYTF.

This clonotype was observed a few times. The J gene is TRBJ2-1, the V gene TRBV5-1; the match to TRBD2 covers 8 bases. Per germline, CDR1 SGHRS and CDR2 YFSETQ. Unmatched junction bases numbered 6, after V lost 1 base and J lost 3 bases. This CDR3 is built from 16 residues. Here the CDR3 DNA reads TGCGCCAGCAGCTTGACACTAGCGGCCAGCTACAATGAGCAGTTCTTC. Translating it yields CASSLTLAASYNEQFF.

This clonotype was observed at least ten times. V and J are TRBV6-2 or TRBV6-3 and TRBJ2-1, with unresolved D. Germline-derived CDR1 and CDR2 are MNHEY and SVGEGT. Trimming removed 10 bases from V and 0 bases from J, with 13 bases in between. The CDR3 has 14 residues. Written as DNA, the CDR3 is TGTGCCACCTGTTCAGGAGTCTCCTACAATGAGCAGTTCTTC. Protein: CATCSGVSYNEQFF.

The sample holds many counts of this clonotype. The chain uses TRBV28 and TRBJ2-5; 11 bases are shared with TRBD2. The V and J ends lost 5 bases and 3 bases, in that order; junction bases with no gene match: 5. The CDR3 spans 15 residues. In germline, CDR1 is MDHEN, CDR2 SYDVKM. CDR3 sequence reads: CASSSRGLAEETQYF. CDR3 in DNA: TGTGCCAGCAGTAGCCGGGGACTAGCGGAAGAGACCCAGTACTTC.

DNA of the CDR3: TGCGCCAGCAGCCAAGATATCCGAGTTAACTATGGCTACACCTTC. Amino acids: CASSQDIRVNYGYTF. This chain links TRBV4-1 with TRBJ1-2; D ambiguous. Germline V gene sequence: CDR1 MGHRA, CDR2 YSYEKL. Trimming took off 0 bases at V and 1 base at J, with 9 bases between the two ends. This CDR3 has 15 amino acids.

This clonotype was found a few times. CDR3: CASRPTTGHNTEAFF. CDR3 DNA: TGCGCCAGCAGACCTACCACAGGCCATAACACTGAAGCTTTCTTT. V and J are TRBV5-1 and TRBJ1-1; maybe TRBD1 (5 bases). This CDR3 is built from 15 residues. The germline V and J ends were trimmed by 5 bases and 2 bases, with 16 bases remaining between them. The germline CDR1 and CDR2 sequences are SGHRS and YFSETQ. Combining the CDR3 with reference TRBV5-1 and TRBJ1-1 gives the whole variable domain KAGVTQTPRYLIKTRGQQVTLSCSPISGHRSVSWYQQTPGQGLQFLFEYFSETQRNKGNFPGRFSGRQFSNSRSEMNVSTLELGDSALYLCASRPTTGHNTEAFFGQGTRLTVV.

This clonotype showed up just a few times. The chain uses TRBV5-4 and TRBJ2-1; 13 bases are shared with TRBD2. With V trimmed by 0 bases and J by 4 bases, 10 bases remained unmatched. The germline V gene has CDR1 SGHNT and CDR2 YYREEE (reference sequence). There are 19 residues in the CDR3. CDR3 in DNA: TGTGCCAGCAGCTTGGCCACCCATCCGGGACTAGCGGGATACAATGAGCAGTTCTTC. Translated, it gives CASSLATHPGLAGYNEQFF.

The sample holds many counts of this clonotype. This chain connects TRBV27 to TRBJ2-1, with 7 bases fitting TRBD2. There are 16 residues in the CDR3. CDR1 is MNHEY and CDR2 is SMNVEV in the germline V gene (reference sequence). The V gene end was trimmed by 0 bases and the J gene end by 5 bases; junction bases not matched to a gene: 7. Here the CDR3 reads CASSLSWGLNNNEQFF. The CDR3 nucleotides read TGTGCCAGCAGTTTATCATGGGGACTAAACAACAATGAGCAGTTCTTC.

This clonotype was recorded many times. The chain recombines TRBV28 with TRBJ2-7; D unclear. With 6 bases removed from V and 2 bases from J, the gap between germline ends came to 14 bases. Per germline, CDR1 MDHEN and CDR2 SYDVKM. This CDR3 is 14 amino acids long. As DNA, the CDR3 is TGTGCCAGCAGCCCTGCGCAGACCGCCTACGAGCAGTACTTC. Translation gives CASSPAQTAYEQYF.

This clonotype occurred once. The germline gene is not matched at one end of the junction; a read error may be the cause. This sequence joins TRBV18 and TRBJ1-1, with D perhaps TRBD1 (6 bases). Germline loops: CDR1 KGHSH, CDR2 LQKENI. CDR3 length: 13 amino acids. CDR3 region: CASSTGTKTEALF. CDR3 sequence (DNA): TGTGCCAGCTCAACCGGGACAAAAACTGAAGCTTTGTTT.

A few counts support this clonotype. The chain combines TRBV6-4 with TRBJ2-1, with 7 bases fitting TRBD1. Per germline, CDR1 MRHNA and CDR2 SNTAGT. V shed 6 bases, J shed 4 bases, and the junction held 3 bases outside the gene matches. CDR3 size: 13 residues. The CDR3 protein is CASSTGVYNEQFF. DNA for the CDR3: TGTGCCAGCAGCACAGGGGTATACAATGAGCAGTTCTTC.

The V gene is TRBV28, the J gene TRBJ2-3; D perhaps matches TRBD2 (5 bases). Trimming took off 2 bases at V and 10 bases at J, with 16 bases between the two ends. Germline lookup yields CDR1 MDHEN and CDR2 SYDVKM. This CDR3 comprises 14 residues. The CDR3 nucleotides are TGTGCCAGCAGTTTAAGTCTAGCCCCGGGTGCGCAGTATTTT. It translates to CASSLSLAPGAQYF. Drawing the rest from reference TRBV28 and TRBJ2-3, the complete variable domain is DVKVTQSSRYLVKRTGEKVFLECVQDMDHENMFWYRQDPGLGLRLIYFSYDVKMKEKGDIPEGYSVSREKKERFSLILESASTNQTSMYLCASSLSLAPGAQYFGPGTRLTVL.

CDR3 sequence (DNA): TGTGCCAGCAGCGCCCGTTGGACTAGCGGGAAAGATACGCAGTATTTT. Encoded protein: CASSARWTSGKDTQYF. The chain links TRBV9 to TRBJ2-3; TRBD2 agrees at 12 bases. Looked up from germline, CDR1 is SGDLS and CDR2 is YYNGEE. The CDR3 runs 16 residues. The V segment lost 3 bases and the J segment 5 bases; nucleotides outside the gene matches: 7.

There are a few counts of this clonotype. V usage is TRBV11-2 and J usage is TRBJ2-1, with 11 bases lining up with TRBD2. The CDR3 runs 15 residues. CDR1 SGHAT and CDR2 FQNNGV come from the germline V gene. V was clipped by 4 bases and J by 6 bases; unmatched bases: 5. The CDR3 reads CASSYTSGSSNEQFF. The CDR3 DNA reads as TGTGCCAGCAGCTATACTAGCGGGAGTAGCAATGAGCAGTTCTTC.

This clonotype was detected many times. CDR3 residues: CASSPEVGSAGGSYNEQFF. The CDR3 coding sequence is TGTGCCAGCAGCCCAGAGGTGGGGAGCGCGGGAGGTTCCTACAATGAGCAGTTCTTC. The chain couples TRBV7-9 to TRBJ2-1, with TRBD2 identical over 8 bases. Germline CDR1 reads SEHNR; CDR2 reads FQNEAQ (reference sequence). J lost 1 base, V lost 5 bases, and 16 bases had no gene match. The CDR3 has 19 amino acids.

The chain is built from TRBV7-8 and TRBJ2-1; TRBD2 matches 13 bases. This CDR3 region has 16 residues. CDR1 SGHVS and CDR2 FQNEAQ come from the germline V gene. The ends lost 5 bases at V and 4 bases at J; junction bases unmatched: 5. CDR3 bases: TGTGCCAGCAGCGCCTCGACTAGCGGGGGGTACAATGAGCAGTTCTTC. It translates to CASSASTSGGYNEQFF. Together with reference TRBV7-8 and TRBJ2-1, the CDR3 gives the full variable domain: GAGVSQSPRYKVAKRGQDVALRCDPISGHVSLFWYQQALGQGPEFLTYFQNEAQLDKSGLPSDRFFAERPEGSVSTLKIQRTQQEDSAVYLCASSASTSGGYNEQFFGPGTRLTVL.

This clonotype has only a few counts. V and J are TRBV29-1 and TRBJ1-1, with 10 bases lining up with TRBD1. The CDR3 length is 15 residues. Looked up from germline, CDR1 is SQVTM and CDR2 is ANQGSEA. V lost 4 bases, J lost 6 bases, and 11 bases stayed unmatched. The CDR3 reads CSVVTGGDMSSEAFF. CDR3 DNA: TGCAGCGTTGTGACAGGGGGCGACATGTCCTCTGAAGCTTTCTTT.

This clonotype was recorded many times. The chain combines TRBV5-6 with TRBJ2-7; 10 bases align to TRBD2. The CDR3 runs to 14 residues. Germline lookup yields CDR1 SGHDT and CDR2 YYEEEE. V lost 4 bases and J lost 6; bases outside the gene matches: 7. The CDR3 DNA reads TGTGCCAGCAGCCCTCTAGCGGGAGCTGGCGAGCAGTACTTC. This gives the protein CASSPLAGAGEQYF. Drawing the rest from reference TRBV5-6 and TRBJ2-7, the complete variable domain is DAGVTQSPTHLIKTRGQQVTLRCSPKSGHDTVSWYQQALGQGPQFIFQYYEEEERQRGNFPDRFSGHQFPNYSSELNVNALLLGDSALYLCASSPLAGAGEQYFGPGTRLTVT.

This clonotype has more than one count but fewer than ten. This chain uses TRBV11-2 with TRBJ1-3, with D unclear. Germline CDR1 and CDR2: SGHAT and FQNNGV. The V and J ends lost 4 bases and 2 bases respectively, with 6 bases between them. The CDR3 has 13 amino acids. CDR3 residues: CASSSGAGNTIYF. As DNA, the CDR3 is TGTGCCAGCAGCTCCGGGGCTGGAAACACCATATATTTT.

The chain recombines TRBV7-8 with TRBJ2-5; TRBD2 agrees at 7 bases. From germline, CDR1 is SGHVS and CDR2 FQNEAQ. The ends lost 5 bases at V and 4 bases at J; junction bases unmatched: 10. The CDR3 consists of 15 residues. This chain's CDR3 is CASSATSATPETQYF. The DNA for the CDR3 is TGTGCCAGCAGCGCCACTAGCGCCACGCCAGAGACCCAGTACTTC. Drawing the rest from reference TRBV7-8 and TRBJ2-5, the complete variable domain is GAGVSQSPRYKVAKRGQDVALRCDPISGHVSLFWYQQALGQGPEFLTYFQNEAQLDKSGLPSDRFFAERPEGSVSTLKIQRTQQEDSAVYLCASSATSATPETQYFGPGTRLLVL.

The V gene is TRBV28, the J gene TRBJ2-7, with 9 nucleotides matching TRBD2. CDR3 length: 15 amino acids. Germline CDR1 and CDR2: MDHEN and SYDVKM. The junction had 10 bases not matched to a gene; V was cut back by 6 bases and J by 4 bases. The CDR3 region is CASSRTSVVFYEQYF. CDR3 bases: TGTGCCAGCAGCAGGACTAGCGTGGTTTTTTACGAGCAGTACTTC.

The chain has TRBV4-1 and TRBJ2-4, with D possibly matching TRBD2 (6 bases). This CDR3 contains 19 residues. V shed 1 base and J shed 2 bases, with 21 bases lying between them. Germline loops: CDR1 MGHRA, CDR2 YSYEKL. CDR3 DNA: TGCGCCAGCAGCCAAGGCGCAGTACCGGGGAGGAGGACCAAAAACATTCAGTACTTC. It codes for CASSQGAVPGRRTKNIQYF.

This clonotype was detected many times. The chain is built from TRBV2 and TRBJ2-7; D tentatively fits TRBD1 or TRBD2 (5 bases each). Germline V CDR1 and CDR2: SNHLY, FYNNEI. V was trimmed by 3 bases and J by 4 bases, leaving 13 bases between them. CDR3 length: 14 amino acids. The CDR3 is CASSDGQGRYEQYF. The CDR3 DNA follows: TGTGCCAGCAGTGACGGACAAGGGAGATACGAGCAGTACTTC. The full variable domain, rest sourced from reference TRBV2 and TRBJ2-7, is EPEVTQTPSHQVTQMGQEVILRCVPISNHLYFYWYRQILGQKVEFLVSFYNNEISEKSEIFDDQFSVERPDGSNFTLKIRSTKLEDSAMYFCASSDGQGRYEQYFGPGTRLTVT.

This clonotype has ten or more counts. This rearrangement joins TRBV6-2 or TRBV6-3 to TRBJ2-4; the match to TRBD2 covers 8 bases. V shed 2 bases, J shed 1 base, and the junction held 13 bases outside the gene matches. Germline CDR1 and CDR2: MNHEY and SVGEGT. This CDR3 has 19 residues. The CDR3 bases are TGTGCCAGCAGTTACAGGGAGCCGGGAGGGTGGAAGGCCAAAAACATTCAGTACTTC. It specifies CASSYREPGGWKAKNIQYF.

This clonotype was detected ten times or more. V is TRBV20-1 and J is TRBJ2-7; weak D call: TRBD2 (6 bases). This CDR3 is built from 12 residues. Trimming removed 1 base at V and 6 bases at J, with 10 bases between. CDR1 and CDR2 from the germline V gene are DFQATT and SNEGSKA (reference sequence). CDR3: CSARARRAEQYF. Here the CDR3 DNA reads TGCAGTGCTAGAGCTCGGAGGGCCGAGCAGTACTTC.

This clonotype occurred many times. The chain couples TRBV7-9 to TRBJ2-4; maybe TRBD1 (5 bases). With 2 bases removed from V and 3 bases from J, the gap between germline ends came to 8 bases. The CDR3 sequence is 14 residues long. Germline CDR1 is SEHNR and CDR2 is FQNEAQ (reference sequence). DNA for the CDR3: TGTGCCAGCAGCTTACAGGGTAGCAAAAACATTCAGTACTTC. This encodes CASSLQGSKNIQYF.